Each of the 27 T cell receptor beta chains below was sequenced from the same sample in a study of blood T cell repertoires in COVID-19. Sequencing used immunoSEQ multiplex PCR; TCRdb keeps in-frame clones, though not all of them. The table lists some 300,000 clones, approximately 90% of them singletons. Source material: peripheral blood. These receptors were obtained from a woman between 25 and 40 years old who had recovered from COVID-19.

This chain uses TRBV27 with TRBJ2-1, with 8 bases matching TRBD1. The J segment lost 9 bases and the V segment lost 3 bases, leaving 10 bases of the junction unmatched. There are 15 residues in the CDR3. From germline, CDR1 is MNHEY and CDR2 SMNVEV (reference sequence). For the CDR3, the DNA is TGTGCCAGCAGTTTTTCGGAAAACAGGGGGACTGAGCAGTTCTTC. Protein product: CASSFSENRGTEQFF.

This clone was seen a single time. The junction and the germline gene differ at one end; a read error may be behind it. The rearrangement joins TRBV18 to TRBJ2-2; 10 bases are a match to TRBD1. Per the germline V gene, CDR1 is KGHSH and CDR2 is LQKENI. CDR3 length: 12 amino acids. CDR3 in amino acids: CASSPDDRGQVF. Here the CDR3 DNA reads TGTGCCAGCTCACCAGACGACAGGGGGCAAGTTTTT.

The chain uses TRBV5-1 and TRBJ2-5; tentatively, D is TRBD1 (5 bases). CDR1 SGHRS and CDR2 YFSETQ come from the germline V gene. The CDR3 contains 16 residues. V lost 0 bases and J lost 4, with 16 bases in between. CDR3 region: CASSLVGAVGGETQYF. As DNA, the CDR3 is TGCGCCAGCAGCTTGGTAGGGGCAGTGGGCGGAGAGACCCAGTACTTC.

The V call is TRBV13, the J call TRBJ2-3; 9 bases line up with TRBD2. V was clipped by 5 bases and J by 3 bases; unmatched bases: 6. This CDR3 contains 15 residues. Germline CDR1 reads PRHDT; CDR2 reads FYEKMQ (reference sequence). For the CDR3, the DNA is TGTGCCAGCAGCCCCCTAGCGGGGAGTACAGATACGCAGTATTTT. This translates into CASSPLAGSTDTQYF.

The DNA of the CDR3 is TGTGCCAGCAGCCAAGTACATGGGGGGGACCAGCCCCAGCATTTT. Its translation is CASSQVHGGDQPQHF. The chain carries TRBV3-1 (or the pseudogene TRBV3-2) and TRBJ1-5, with D tentatively TRBD1 (5 bases). Trimming pared 1 base from V and 7 bases from J, leaving 14 bases between. Germline loops: CDR1 LGHDT, CDR2 YNNKEL (reference sequence). CDR3 length: 15 amino acids.

The chain combines TRBV25-1 with TRBJ2-7; 8 bases are shared with TRBD1. This CDR3 has 15 amino acids. Trimming removed 4 bases from V and 2 bases from J; junction bases left unmatched: 7. CDR1 MGHDK and CDR2 SYGVNS come from the germline V gene. The CDR3 spells CASSGGTGWTYEQYF. For the CDR3, the DNA is TGTGCCAGCAGTGGGGGGACAGGCTGGACCTACGAGCAGTACTTC.

This chain uses TRBV6-4 with TRBJ1-2, with D perhaps matching TRBD1 (5 bases). This CDR3 comprises 12 residues. Trimming cost V 6 bases and J 7 bases, with 12 bases left between them. The germline CDR1 and CDR2 sequences are MRHNA and SNTAGT. The CDR3 DNA follows: TGTGCCAGCAGGGTTCCCGGGGGTGGCTACACCTTC. This codes for CASRVPGGGYTF.

This chain uses TRBV5-4 with TRBJ1-1; TRBD1 might be the D (6 bases). Trimming shortened V by 4 bases and J by 0 bases, and 13 bases separated the two germline ends. Germline V lookup: CDR1 SGHNT, CDR2 YYREEE (reference sequence). The CDR3 spans 15 residues. The CDR3 is CASSHYREMNTEAFF. CDR3 DNA: TGTGCCAGCAGCCACTACAGGGAAATGAACACTGAAGCTTTCTTT.

This chain connects TRBV6-5 to TRBJ1-6; no clear D gene. CDR1 MNHEY and CDR2 SVGAGI come from the germline V gene. The CDR3 runs to 15 residues. V lost 5 bases, J lost 1 base, and 9 bases lay in between. CDR3 sequence (DNA): TGTGCCAGCAGTCCCCCGGGGTCCTATAATTCACCCCTCCACTTT. Translating gives CASSPPGSYNSPLHF.

The chain combines TRBV27 with TRBJ1-3; D gene uncertain. Germline-derived CDR1 and CDR2 are MNHEY and SMNVEV (reference sequence). The CDR3 runs 15 residues. V lost 5 bases and J 0 bases, leaving 11 bases between the germline ends. The CDR3 DNA is TGTGCCAGCAGTCCCTCCCGACACTCTGGAAACACCATATATTTT. This encodes CASSPSRHSGNTIYF.

There are a few counts of this clone. The rearrangement uses TRBV29-1 and TRBJ1-4; 8 bases match TRBD1. Germline V lookup: CDR1 SQVTM, CDR2 ANQGSEA. V shed 2 bases and J 7 bases; nucleotides not matched to a gene: 15. CDR3 length: 17 residues. CDR3 coding DNA: TGCAGCGTTGAATTGAGCAGGGGGCGGTCGGTTTGTGAAAAACTGTTTTTT. Protein: CSVELSRGRSVCEKLFF. The variable domain in full, completed from reference TRBV29-1 and TRBJ1-4, reads SAVISQKPSRDICQRGTSLTIQCQVDSQVTMMFWYRQQPGQSLTLIATANQGSEATYESGFVIDKFPISRPNLTFSTLTVSNMSPEDSSIYLCSVELSRGRSVCEKLFFGSGTQLSVL.

This sequence joins TRBV3-1 (or the pseudogene TRBV3-2) and TRBJ1-3; no clear D gene. Germline loops: CDR1 LGHDT, CDR2 YNNKEL (reference sequence). The CDR3 is made up of 15 amino acids. Trimming left V 5 bases short and J 2 bases short, with 13 bases between. CDR3: CASSSGIPTGNTIYF. In DNA form, the CDR3 reads TGTGCCAGCAGCTCCGGGATCCCCACTGGAAACACCATATATTTT.

The rearrangement links TRBV4-1 to TRBJ1-6; 8 bases are a match to TRBD1. The germline gives CDR1 MGHRA, CDR2 YSYEKL. The V gene end was trimmed by 1 base and the J gene end by 4 bases; junction bases not matched to a gene: 0. The CDR3 is made up of 15 amino acids. CDR3 bases: TGCGCCAGCAGCCAAGGGACAGGGTATAATTCACCCCTCCACTTT. Translating it yields CASSQGTGYNSPLHF.

The chain has TRBV4-1 and TRBJ1-1; D is uncertain. There are 14 residues in the CDR3. Germline V lookup: CDR1 MGHRA, CDR2 YSYEKL. Trimming removed 2 bases from V and 1 base from J, with 8 bases in between. This CDR3 is CASSQFSGNTEAFF. CDR3 nucleotides: TGCGCCAGCAGCCAATTTTCAGGGAACACTGAAGCTTTCTTT.

This chain connects TRBV3-1 (or the pseudogene TRBV3-2) to TRBJ2-5; 9 nucleotides align to TRBD2. V lost 3 bases and J lost 5; bases outside the gene matches: 13. Germline V CDR1 and CDR2: LGHDT, YNNKEL (reference sequence). The CDR3 contains 17 residues. Here the CDR3 DNA reads TGTGCCAGCAGCCATGTAGCGGGGGCGAGCTTTCGGGAGACCCAGTACTTC. Protein sequence: CASSHVAGASFRETQYF.

The chain is built from TRBV18 and TRBJ1-4; 8 positions agree with TRBD1. Germline V gene sequence: CDR1 KGHSH, CDR2 LQKENI. The CDR3 contains 20 residues. J lost 2 bases, V lost 1 base, and 15 bases had no gene match. The DNA of the CDR3 is TGTGCCAGCTCACCACGTTTGCCCGGGGACAGGATATCGACTAATGAAAAACTGTTTTTT. It translates to CASSPRLPGDRISTNEKLFF.

The chain links TRBV19 to TRBJ1-5; no clear D gene. This CDR3 contains 13 residues. Germline V gives CDR1 LNHDA, CDR2 SQIVND (reference sequence). Trimming took off 6 bases at V and 0 bases at J, with 6 bases between the two ends. This CDR3 is CASRQSSNQPQHF. DNA of the CDR3: TGTGCCAGTAGACAAAGTAGCAATCAGCCCCAGCATTTT.

J is TRBJ2-7 and V is TRBV7-8; a possible D gene is TRBD2 (6 bases). Trimming left V 3 bases short and J 1 base short, with 16 bases between. Germline V gene lookup returns CDR1 SGHVS and CDR2 FQNEAQ. The CDR3 consists of 16 residues. This CDR3 reads CASSFTRGGESYEQYF. The DNA of the CDR3 is TGTGCCAGCAGCTTCACCCGGGGCGGGGAGTCCTACGAGCAGTACTTC.

V gene TRBV6-2 or TRBV6-3 combines with J gene TRBJ1-5; the match to TRBD1 covers 7 bases. J gave up 2 bases and V 4 bases, and 2 bases lay outside the gene matches. The V gene's germline CDR1 is MNHEY and CDR2 SVGEGT. CDR3 length: 14 amino acids. The CDR3 sequence: CASSSTGGNQPQHF. As DNA, the CDR3 is TGTGCCAGCAGTTCAACAGGGGGCAATCAGCCCCAGCATTTT.

The chain has TRBV6-5 and TRBJ2-3, with unresolved D. The germline V and J ends were trimmed by 8 bases and 0 bases, with 15 bases remaining between them. Germline loops: CDR1 MNHEY, CDR2 SVGAGI. CDR3 length: 15 amino acids. In DNA, the CDR3 is TGTGCCAGCTCCCGGAGTTTCTCCAGCACAGATACGCAGTATTTT. Protein sequence: CASSRSFSSTDTQYF.

CDR3 sequence: CASYRTGRNTIYF. CDR3 DNA sequence: TGTGCCAGCTACCGGACAGGGCGAAACACCATATATTTT. The J gene is TRBJ1-3, the V gene TRBV2, with 8 bases aligning to TRBD1. CDR3 length: 13 amino acids. Germline V gene lookup returns CDR1 SNHLY and CDR2 FYNNEI. J gave up 5 bases and V 8 bases, and 5 bases lay outside the gene matches. The full variable domain, its missing parts supplied by reference TRBV2 and TRBJ1-3, is EPEVTQTPSHQVTQMGQEVILRCVPISNHLYFYWYRQILGQKVEFLVSFYNNEISEKSEIFDDQFSVERPDGSNFTLKIRSTKLEDSAMYFCASYRTGRNTIYFGEGSWLTVV.

The chain has TRBV2 and TRBJ2-7; weak D call: TRBD2 (5 bases). The CDR3 contains 14 residues. Trimming took off 8 bases at V and 0 bases at J, with 14 bases between the two ends. Germline assignment: CDR1 SNHLY and CDR2 FYNNEI. The CDR3 sequence is CASLGLISSYEQYF. CDR3 sequence (DNA): TGTGCCAGCCTTGGACTGATAAGCTCCTACGAGCAGTACTTC.

This chain uses TRBV10-3 with TRBJ1-5; D call uncertain. V lost 0 bases to trimming and J lost 7 bases, with 22 bases between them. There are 18 residues in the CDR3. The germline V gene encodes CDR1 ENHRY and CDR2 SYGVKD. The CDR3 is CAISESTLGGMGRQPQHF. CDR3 nucleotide sequence: TGTGCCATCAGTGAGTCAACCCTGGGAGGGATGGGGAGGCAGCCCCAGCATTTT.

CDR3 region: CASSQEQGDTGELFF. The CDR3 DNA follows: TGTGCCAGCAGCCAAGAACAAGGGGACACCGGGGAGCTGTTTTTT. J is TRBJ2-2 and V is TRBV3-1 (or the pseudogene TRBV3-2), with D maybe TRBD1 (5 bases). Per the germline V gene, CDR1 is LGHDT and CDR2 is YNNKEL (reference sequence). V gave up 0 bases and J gave up 3 bases, with 8 bases separating them. The CDR3 runs 15 residues.

This rearrangement joins TRBV29-1 to TRBJ1-2, with a weak D call TRBD1 (5 bases). The V gene lost 6 bases and the J gene lost 5 bases, with 13 bases spanning the gap. The germline V gene has CDR1 SQVTM and CDR2 ANQGSEA. The CDR3 loop spans 12 amino acids. Here the CDR3 reads CSVRQPRYGYTF. For the CDR3, the DNA is TGCAGCGTCAGACAGCCCCGATATGGCTACACCTTC.

The rearrangement links TRBV7-9 to TRBJ2-5; TRBD1 might be the D (6 bases). Germline V CDR1 and CDR2: SEHNR, FQNEAQ (reference sequence). This CDR3 contains 14 residues. The V end was cut by 5 bases, the J end by 1 base, with 11 bases between. In DNA, the CDR3 is TGTGCCAGCAGCCCAGAAGGGGGCCAAGAGACCCAGTACTTC. This gives the protein CASSPEGGQETQYF.

This chain uses TRBV6-1 with TRBJ2-7; D unresolved. V dropped 1 base and J dropped 3 bases, with 10 bases sitting between them. Germline CDR1 MNHNS, CDR2 SASEGT. The CDR3 has 14 residues. The CDR3 sequence is CASSEGGSNYEQYF. The CDR3 coding sequence is TGTGCCAGCAGTGAAGGTGGCTCAAACTACGAGCAGTACTTC.